The 20 T cell receptor beta chains given below trace back to one sample, sequenced in a study of cytomegalovirus exposure and HLA in healthy donors (dated by TCRdb to 2017 to 2019). The library was built by means of the immunoSEQ multiplex PCR assay. For the multiplex PCR, a mixture combining 60 forward primers for TCR Vbeta segments and 13 reverse primers for TCR Jbeta segments was used. This is the immuneACCESS table as TCRdb keeps it, with only in-frame sequences that have V and J called. A part of the clones is gone; compared with another copy, unresolved V genes explain less than half, and the rest is unexplained. This sample comprises about 190,000 clones, roughly 83% of them detected only once. Approximately 0.26% of the sample lies in the top ten. Sequencing was carried out using PBMCs. These receptors were obtained from a boy between 10 and 17 years old in good health and CMV-seronegative.

V gene TRBV2 combines with J gene TRBJ1-1, with 8 bases fitting TRBD1. Losses at the gene ends were 7 bases for V and 1 base for J; bases not matched to a gene: 8. The CDR3 is 15 residues long. The V gene's germline CDR1 is SNHLY and CDR2 FYNNEI. The CDR3 sequence: CASNLRTGRNTEAFF. CDR3 DNA sequence: TGTGCCAGCAACCTACGGACAGGGCGGAACACTGAAGCTTTCTTT.

The chain uses TRBV4-3 and TRBJ2-5; possible D gene TRBD2, 6 bases. In germline, CDR1 is LGHNA, CDR2 YSLEER. The germline V and J ends were trimmed by 1 base and 2 bases, with 14 bases remaining between them. The CDR3 loop spans 16 amino acids. In DNA form, the CDR3 reads TGCGCCAGCAGCCAAGGAAGTCTACGGGGGCAAGAGACCCAGTACTTC. Translation gives CASSQGSLRGQETQYF.

The V and J genes are TRBV5-1 and TRBJ1-1; maybe TRBD1 (5 bases). Germline CDR1 is SGHRS and CDR2 is YFSETQ. The CDR3 has 14 amino acids. Trimming took off 7 bases at V and 4 bases at J, with 17 bases between the two ends. The DNA for the CDR3 is TGCGCCAGCGCCTGGGGGGGTGACGGCACTGAAGCTTTCTTT. Translating gives CASAWGGDGTEAFF.

This chain uses TRBV7-3 with TRBJ2-3, with TRBD1 identical over 7 bases. This CDR3 has 16 amino acids. The germline CDR1 and CDR2 sequences are SGHTA and FQGTGA. Trimming cost V 6 bases and J 4 bases; bases outside gene matches: 13. This chain's CDR3 is CASSHPDRVNPDTQYF. As DNA, the CDR3 is TGTGCCAGCAGTCATCCAGACAGGGTCAATCCAGATACGCAGTATTTT.

This sequence joins TRBV28 and TRBJ2-1; TRBD2 agrees at 13 bases. The germline V gene encodes CDR1 MDHEN and CDR2 SYDVKM. V trimming: 6 bases; J trimming: 10 bases; junction bases outside the gene matches: 15. The CDR3 length is 17 residues. This chain's CDR3 is CASSQLQLAGGPPEQFF. The CDR3 DNA reads as TGTGCCAGCAGCCAACTCCAACTAGCGGGAGGGCCCCCCGAGCAGTTCTTC.

The chain combines TRBV7-2 with TRBJ2-7; 7 bases map to TRBD2. The J segment lost 2 bases and the V segment lost 3 bases, leaving 7 bases of the junction unmatched. There are 15 residues in the CDR3. CDR1 is SGHTA, CDR2 FQGNSA, per germline. In DNA form, the CDR3 reads TGTGCCAGCAGCTTCGGGGAGGGCGAAACCTACGAGCAGTACTTC. Its translation is CASSFGEGETYEQYF.

The rearrangement links TRBV19 to TRBJ1-5; D possibly corresponds to TRBD1 (5 bases). Trimming pared 3 bases from V and 3 bases from J, leaving 12 bases between. Looked up from germline, CDR1 is LNHDA and CDR2 is SQIVND (reference sequence). CDR3 length: 15 amino acids. The CDR3 here is CASSIGRDPNQPQHF. In DNA form, the CDR3 reads TGTGCCAGTAGTATTGGGAGGGACCCCAATCAGCCCCAGCATTTT.

This chain links TRBV5-4 with TRBJ2-7, with TRBD1 matching 7 bases. J gave up 2 bases and V 4 bases, and 9 bases lay outside the gene matches. This CDR3 spans 15 amino acids. Per the germline V gene, CDR1 is SGHNT and CDR2 is YYREEE (reference sequence). The CDR3 coding sequence is TGTGCCAGCAGCAAGGAAACAGGGGTGCCCTACGAGCAGTACTTC. It yields the protein CASSKETGVPYEQYF.

The rearrangement joins TRBV29-1 to TRBJ1-1; a possible D gene is TRBD1 (6 bases). Germline V lookup: CDR1 SQVTM, CDR2 ANQGSEA. This CDR3 has 13 amino acids. The V end lost 6 bases, the J end lost 6 bases, and 17 bases lay between the germline ends. The chain's CDR3 is CSVRQAPGAEAFF. The CDR3 DNA reads TGCAGCGTACGACAGGCCCCGGGCGCTGAAGCTTTCTTT. Complete variable domain (other parts from reference TRBV29-1 and TRBJ1-1): SAVISQKPSRDICQRGTSLTIQCQVDSQVTMMFWYRQQPGQSLTLIATANQGSEATYESGFVIDKFPISRPNLTFSTLTVSNMSPEDSSIYLCSVRQAPGAEAFFGQGTRLTVV.

This clone has just one count. The V gene is TRBV19, the J gene TRBJ1-2; D unclear. CDR3 length: 15 amino acids. V lost 8 bases and J 0 bases, leaving 16 bases between the germline ends. Germline V gene data show CDR1 as LNHDA and CDR2 as SQIVND (reference sequence). The CDR3 DNA reads as TGTGCCAGTCATGGGAGGGAATTTGCTAACTATGGCTACACCTTC. Its translation: CASHGREFANYGYTF.

The V call is TRBV5-4, the J call TRBJ2-3, with unresolved D. V gave up 2 bases and J gave up 4 bases, with 5 bases separating them. From germline, CDR1 is SGHNT and CDR2 YYREEE (reference sequence). This CDR3 has 12 amino acids. DNA for the CDR3: TGTGCCAGCAGCTTTCAGGCAGATACGCAGTATTTT. Protein sequence: CASSFQADTQYF. The whole variable domain, remainder taken from reference TRBV5-4 and TRBJ2-3, is ETGVTQSPTHLIKTRGQQVTLRCSSQSGHNTVSWYQQALGQGPQFIFQYYREEENGRGNFPPRFSGLQFPNYSSELNVNALELDDSALYLCASSFQADTQYFGPGTRLTVL.

The chain joins TRBV18 to TRBJ1-3, with D tentatively TRBD1 (5 bases). The germline V gene encodes CDR1 KGHSH and CDR2 LQKENI. The length of the CDR3 is 12 residues. The V and J ends lost 6 bases and 4 bases respectively, with 7 bases between them. CDR3 residues: CASSSGGNTIYF. In DNA form, the CDR3 reads TGTGCCAGCTCTTCAGGGGGAAACACCATATATTTT. Looking up the rest from reference TRBV18 and TRBJ1-3 gives the full variable domain: NAGVMQNPRHLVRRRGQEARLRCSPMKGHSHVYWYRQLPEEGLKFMVYLQKENIIDESGMPKERFSAEFPKEGPSILRIQQVVRGDSAAYFCASSSGGNTIYFGEGSWLTVV.

In this sample, this clone turned up once. The V call is TRBV30, the J call TRBJ1-1; 11 bases agree with TRBD1. V trimming: 5 bases; J trimming: 5 bases; junction bases outside the gene matches: 4. The CDR3 length is 13 residues. The germline V gene encodes CDR1 GTSNPN and CDR2 SVGIG (reference sequence). The CDR3 DNA is TGTGCCTGGGGACAGGGGGCTCGGACTGAAGCTTTCTTT. It specifies CAWGQGARTEAFF.

CDR3 in amino acids: CASSPRLLSRADTQYF. The CDR3 DNA sequence: TGTGCCAGCAGCCCACGACTCCTTAGCAGGGCCGATACGCAGTATTTT. The gene calls are TRBV7-2 and TRBJ2-3; TRBD1 is a possible D gene (5 bases). The CDR3 is made up of 16 amino acids. Trimming stripped 5 bases from V and 6 bases from J, with 21 bases between. Germline-derived CDR1 and CDR2 are SGHTA and FQGNSA.

The chain joins TRBV7-2 to TRBJ2-1; TRBD2 is a possible D gene (5 bases). CDR3 size: 15 residues. Trimming took off 4 bases at V and 5 bases at J, with 15 bases between the two ends. Germline CDR1 is SGHTA and CDR2 is FQGNSA. CDR3 in DNA: TGTGCCAGCAGCTCCGTAGCGCGGTGGGACAATGAGCAGTTCTTC. Protein: CASSSVARWDNEQFF.

This rearrangement joins TRBV19 to TRBJ2-3; D remains ambiguous. Trimming took off 7 bases at V and 4 bases at J, with 18 bases between the two ends. The CDR3 runs 15 residues. CDR1 LNHDA and CDR2 SQIVND come from the germline V gene (reference sequence). The CDR3, as DNA: TGTGCCAGTACAAAATCGGTAGGCGGTGCAGATACGCAGTATTTT. It codes for CASTKSVGGADTQYF.

This chain joins TRBV27 and TRBJ2-1; 10 positions agree with TRBD2. Germline V lookup: CDR1 MNHEY, CDR2 SMNVEV (reference sequence). The CDR3 contains 17 residues. V was pared by 2 bases and J by 10 bases, with 14 bases of the junction left unmatched. CDR3 sequence (DNA): TGTGCCAGCAGTTTACCCCCTGGGCTAGCGGGAGTTCGCGAGCAGTTCTTC. Its protein product is CASSLPPGLAGVREQFF.

In this sample, this clone turned up once. The chain has TRBV30 and TRBJ1-5, with 8 positions matching TRBD1. V lost 5 bases, J lost 2 bases, and 8 bases stayed unmatched. Germline loops: CDR1 GTSNPN, CDR2 SVGIG (reference sequence). The length of the CDR3 is 15 residues. CDR3 bases: TGTGCCTGGGGTATTCCGGGACAGGGCAATCAGCCCCAGCATTTT. Residues: CAWGIPGQGNQPQHF. Variable domain in full (rest from reference TRBV30 and TRBJ1-5): SQTIHQWPATLVQPVGSPLSLECTVEGTSNPNLYWYRQAAGRGLQLLFYSVGIGQISSEVPQNLSASRPQDRQFILSSKKLLLSDSGFYLCAWGIPGQGNQPQHFGDGTRLSIL.

The chain recombines TRBV29-1 with TRBJ1-4; possibly TRBD1 for D (5 bases). Trimming took off 6 bases at V and 8 bases at J, with 13 bases between the two ends. CDR1 is SQVTM, CDR2 ANQGSEA, per germline. The CDR3 extends over 12 amino acids. For the CDR3, the DNA is TGCAGCGTCCGTCAGGGAGGAGAAAAACTGTTTTTT. Translating gives CSVRQGGEKLFF. The complete variable domain, with remaining parts taken from reference TRBV29-1 and TRBJ1-4, reads SAVISQKPSRDICQRGTSLTIQCQVDSQVTMMFWYRQQPGQSLTLIATANQGSEATYESGFVIDKFPISRPNLTFSTLTVSNMSPEDSSIYLCSVRQGGEKLFFGSGTQLSVL.

The genes are TRBV15 and TRBJ2-1, with D tentatively TRBD2 (7 bases). The V end lost 1 base, the J end lost 2 bases, and 12 bases lay between the germline ends. Germline assignment: CDR1 LNHNV and CDR2 YYDKDF (reference sequence). This CDR3 is built from 16 residues. CDR3 in amino acids: CATSRAGRGPYNEQFF. Here the CDR3 DNA reads TGTGCCACCAGCAGAGCGGGGCGGGGGCCCTACAATGAGCAGTTCTTC.